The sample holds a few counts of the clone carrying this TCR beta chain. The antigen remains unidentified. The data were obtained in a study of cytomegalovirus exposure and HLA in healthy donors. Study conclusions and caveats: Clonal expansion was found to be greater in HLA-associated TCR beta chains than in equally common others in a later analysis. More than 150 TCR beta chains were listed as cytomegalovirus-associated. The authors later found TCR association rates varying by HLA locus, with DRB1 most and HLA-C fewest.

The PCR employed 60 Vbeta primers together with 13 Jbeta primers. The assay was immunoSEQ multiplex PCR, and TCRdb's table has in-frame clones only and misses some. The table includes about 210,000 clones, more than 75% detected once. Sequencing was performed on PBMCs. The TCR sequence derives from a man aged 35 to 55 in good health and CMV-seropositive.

The CDR3 bases are TGTGCCAGTAGTATCCGGGACAGCTTCTACGAGCAGTACTTC. Translating it yields CASSIRDSFYEQYF. The J gene is TRBJ2-7, the V gene TRBV19; 7 bases map to TRBD1. There are 14 residues in the CDR3. Per the germline V gene, CDR1 is LNHDA and CDR2 is SQIVND (reference sequence). With 3 bases clipped from V and 3 bases from J, the junction kept 5 bases outside the gene matches.